This TCR beta chain was identified in a study of cytomegalovirus exposure and HLA in healthy donors. The CDR3 contains 17 residues. The germline V gene has CDR1 SNHLY and CDR2 FYNNEI. The junction had 20 bases not matched to a gene; V was cut back by 6 bases and J by 8 bases. Primers for the PCR totalled 60 Vbeta and 13 Jbeta. Here immunoSEQ multiplex PCR was the method, and the copy in TCRdb shows in-frame clones only, minus some. The sample holds approximately 210,000 clones, 82% seen once. This clone was seen a handful of times. Its antigen remains unknown. Participants comprised healthy donors of bone marrow. The study sampled nominally healthy donors, though unrecorded immune exposures were likely. Whole-study results and caveats: For most TCR beta V segments, an earlier analysis put the productive rate at about 87% or about 30% of the time.

This clonotype was sampled from a man aged 35 to 55 in good health and CMV-seropositive. What was sequenced was PBMCs. V and J are TRBV2 and TRBJ1-2; the match to TRBD1 covers 8 bases. The CDR3, as DNA: TGTGCCAGCAGCGTACCCGGACAGGGTTTTAGTGTAGGAGGCTACACCTTC. As protein: CASSVPGQGFSVGGYTF.